This T cell receptor beta chain originates from a study of esophageal squamous cell carcinoma under preoperative chemotherapy. Study-level results: Chemotherapy was followed by significantly higher TCR diversity in peripheral T cells only, not tumor-infiltrating lymphocytes. Paclitaxel-nedaplatin therapy caused immediate, substantial clonotype frequency changes.

There are a few counts of this clonotype. The antigen remains unidentified. Germline V CDR1 and CDR2: SGHTA, FQGNSA. CDR3 length: 18 residues. Stated time point: after preoperative PTX-NDP chemotherapy. Paclitaxel-nedaplatin chemotherapy was given to patients ahead of their surgery. TCRdb redid the calling of the PCR reads with MiXCR, one entry per CDR3 protein. The data contain roughly 30,000 distinct CDR3 sequences, approximately 51% of them singletons. The receptor was derived from a human donor with esophageal squamous cell carcinoma. The donor label of this sample is uncertain. This specimen was taken from a patient given preoperative chemotherapy. This sequence joins TRBV7-2 and TRBJ2-5; TRBD2 agrees at 12 bases. The DNA end is a closer match to TRBJ2-1, so the J assignment may be wrong. CDR3 sequence: CASSSPQLAGGGRETQFF. The CDR3 region has the DNA TGTGCCAGCAGCAGCCCCCAGCTAGCGGGGGGGGGCAGGGAGACCCAGTTCTTC.